This T cell receptor beta chain was recovered during a study of blood T cell repertoires in COVID-19. Study details: There were acute and convalescent COVID-19 samples, and they came from the United States, Italy and Spain. PBMCs, B-cell-depleted T cells, or T cells provided the cDNA or gDNA that made up the material.

The CDR3 covers 16 residues. V lost 0 bases and J lost 1, with 10 bases in between. CDR1 and CDR2 (germline): SGDLS, YYNGEE. As processed by the authors: Scientists estimated how many nucleated cells there were by amplifying reference gene primers. Only in-frame clones appear in the TCRdb table, and some are missing; sequencing was by immunoSEQ multiplex PCR. D and trimming come from the DNA, and the V and J calls and clone size come from that table. The sample records around 90,000 clones, 80% being singletons. The receptor was isolated from a human donor in a cohort sampled during active COVID-19. The genes are TRBV9 and TRBJ2-2; D is uncertain. Sample: peripheral blood. The CDR3 DNA reads TGTGCCAGCAGCGTAGCTACTGGGCAGAACACCGGGGAGCTGTTTTTT. Its translation is CASSVATGQNTGELFF.